The 19 T cell receptor beta chains below were found in one sample sequenced in a study of blood T cell repertoires in COVID-19. Method: immunoSEQ multiplex PCR; TCRdb's copy keeps in-frame clones and lacks some. The repertoire holds approximately 440,000 clones, with less than 95% as singletons. The sequencing input was PBMCs or T cells enriched from blood (not recorded which). The receptor set was obtained from a man aged 18 to 29 who had recovered from COVID-19.

The chain couples TRBV2 to TRBJ2-5; D is unresolved. The V gene's germline CDR1 is SNHLY and CDR2 FYNNEI. The V end lost 4 bases, the J end lost 6 bases, and 15 bases lay between the germline ends. CDR3 length: 14 residues. CDR3 DNA: TGTGCCAGCAGTGTCTTGAGGCAGAGTAAGACCCAGTACTTC. It is translated as CASSVLRQSKTQYF.

This clone was recorded only once. The chain has TRBV14 and TRBJ1-3, with D perhaps matching TRBD1 (6 bases). CDR1 SGHDN and CDR2 FVKESK come from the germline V gene. The CDR3 length is 16 residues. The germline V and J ends were trimmed by 3 bases and 1 base, with 13 bases remaining between them. The CDR3 coding sequence is TGTGCCAGCAGCCAGCTAACAGGGAAATCTGGAAACACCATATATTTT. Amino acids: CASSQLTGKSGNTIYF.

The genes are TRBV6-5 and TRBJ2-1, with 9 nucleotides matching TRBD1. Germline loops: CDR1 MNHEY, CDR2 SVGAGI. The CDR3 contains 15 residues. J lost 5 bases, V lost 6 bases, and 8 bases had no gene match. The CDR3 is CASRPYRGLDNEQFF. The CDR3 coding sequence is TGTGCCAGCAGACCTTACAGGGGGCTCGACAATGAGCAGTTCTTC.

The V call is TRBV7-3, the J call TRBJ2-3; D perhaps matches TRBD2 (6 bases). V was trimmed by 4 bases and J by 5 bases, leaving 7 bases between them. The CDR3 has 12 amino acids. Looked up from germline, CDR1 is SGHTA and CDR2 is FQGTGA. The CDR3 nucleotides read TGTGCCAGCAGCTCGGGGGTAGATACGCAGTATTTT. This translates into CASSSGVDTQYF.

This clone came up a few times. The chain combines TRBV4-1 with TRBJ2-7; 8 positions match TRBD1. Unmatched junction bases numbered 11, after V lost 4 bases and J lost 3 bases. The CDR3 has 16 residues. Germline V gene data show CDR1 as MGHRA and CDR2 as YSYEKL. The CDR3 sequence: CASSPLVGTGLYEQYF. The CDR3 nucleotides read TGCGCCAGCAGCCCGCTTGTCGGGACAGGACTCTACGAGCAGTACTTC.

In nucleotides, the CDR3 is TGTGCCAGCAGTTACTCGACCAGGGGTGGTACTGAAGCTTTCTTT. Its translation: CASSYSTRGGTEAFF. The chain carries TRBV6-2 or TRBV6-3 and TRBJ1-1; tentative D call: TRBD1 (6 bases). CDR1 and CDR2 (germline): MNHEY, SVGEGT. V dropped 0 bases and J dropped 5 bases, with 13 bases sitting between them. This CDR3 region has 15 residues.

The chain has TRBV27 and TRBJ1-5, with 10 nucleotides matching TRBD1. Germline V gene lookup returns CDR1 MNHEY and CDR2 SMNVEV (reference sequence). This CDR3 contains 15 residues. J was trimmed by 7 bases and V by 5 bases; bases with no gene match: 8. CDR3 protein: CASSPTGGYRQPQHF. Written as DNA, the CDR3 is TGTGCCAGCAGTCCGACAGGGGGCTATCGGCAGCCCCAGCATTTT.

This chain links TRBV5-1 with TRBJ1-2; D may be TRBD1 (6 bases). In germline, CDR1 is SGHRS, CDR2 YFSETQ. With 5 bases removed from V and 8 bases from J, the gap between germline ends came to 25 bases. The CDR3 length is 16 residues. The CDR3 DNA follows: TGCGCCAGCAGGCCCTATACAGGGAACTCTGGGGGCGGCTACACCTTC. Translating it yields CASRPYTGNSGGGYTF. Complete variable domain (other parts from reference TRBV5-1 and TRBJ1-2): KAGVTQTPRYLIKTRGQQVTLSCSPISGHRSVSWYQQTPGQGLQFLFEYFSETQRNKGNFPGRFSGRQFSNSRSEMNVSTLELGDSALYLCASRPYTGNSGGGYTFGSGTRLTVV.

J is TRBJ1-1 and V is TRBV18; D remains ambiguous. This CDR3 has 14 residues. Germline CDR1 is KGHSH and CDR2 is LQKENI. V was shortened by 3 bases and J by 2 bases, with 10 bases between the two germline ends. The CDR3 here is CASSPQALNTEAFF. The CDR3 DNA is TGTGCCAGCTCACCGCAGGCTCTTAACACTGAAGCTTTCTTT.

The chain carries TRBV6-5 and TRBJ2-1; weak D call: TRBD2 (6 bases). Germline V lookup: CDR1 MNHEY, CDR2 SVGAGI. The CDR3 loop spans 15 amino acids. V lost 2 bases and J lost 7, with 15 bases in between. As DNA, the CDR3 is TGTGCCAGCAGTTACCGGGACCAAGGAGGGAATGAGCAGTTCTTC. Translating it yields CASSYRDQGGNEQFF.

The J gene is TRBJ2-7, the V gene TRBV9, with 7 bases lining up with TRBD2. J gave up 3 bases and V 0 bases, and 6 bases lay outside the gene matches. The CDR3 runs to 15 residues. In germline, CDR1 is SGDLS, CDR2 YYNGEE. For the CDR3, the DNA is TGTGCCAGCAGCGTAGAGCCTAGCGGAAGCTACGAGCAGTACTTC. Its protein is CASSVEPSGSYEQYF.

The rearrangement links TRBV27 to TRBJ2-7; 7 bases are a match to TRBD2. The CDR3 length is 13 residues. The junction had 8 bases not matched to a gene; V was cut back by 8 bases and J by 4 bases. Germline CDR1 MNHEY, CDR2 SMNVEV (reference sequence). CDR3 in amino acids: CASSPWGGYEQYF. CDR3 coding DNA: TGTGCCAGCTCCCCGTGGGGGGGGTACGAGCAGTACTTC.

This clone appeared a single time. The CDR3 region is CASSLGTAQETQYF. The CDR3 bases are TGTGCCAGCTCACTCGGGACAGCCCAAGAGACCCAGTACTTC. The rearrangement joins TRBV18 to TRBJ2-5, with 7 bases lining up with TRBD1. The CDR3 runs to 14 residues. CDR1 KGHSH and CDR2 LQKENI come from the germline V gene. V was pared by 4 bases and J by 1 base, with 3 bases of the junction left unmatched.

This chain uses TRBV20-1 with TRBJ1-1, with a tentative D call TRBD1 (5 bases). In germline, CDR1 is DFQATT, CDR2 SNEGSKA (reference sequence). V gave up 1 base and J gave up 8 bases, with 8 bases separating them. This CDR3 spans 11 amino acids. In nucleotides, the CDR3 is TGCAGTGCTAGAGGGGGCCTCGAAGCTTTCTTT. Translating it yields CSARGGLEAFF.

This rearrangement joins TRBV5-1 to TRBJ2-1; 7 bases map to TRBD2. J was trimmed by 9 bases and V by 7 bases; bases with no gene match: 16. CDR3 length equals 15 residues. The germline gives CDR1 SGHRS, CDR2 YFSETQ. The CDR3 sequence: CASYGPGTPGGEQFF. CDR3 sequence (DNA): TGCGCCAGCTATGGCCCTGGGACTCCGGGGGGTGAGCAGTTCTTC.

The V call is TRBV2, the J call TRBJ1-1; D perhaps matches TRBD1 (5 bases). This CDR3 region has 13 residues. Trimming removed 8 bases at V and 5 bases at J, with 15 bases between. Germline V CDR1 and CDR2: SNHLY, FYNNEI. CDR3 region: CASGSGRATEAFF. As DNA, the CDR3 is TGTGCCAGCGGGTCAGGCAGGGCGACTGAAGCTTTCTTT.

The chain has TRBV19 and TRBJ1-5; 8 bases match TRBD1. V was pared by 5 bases and J by 4 bases, with 4 bases of the junction left unmatched. Germline lookup yields CDR1 LNHDA and CDR2 SQIVND (reference sequence). The CDR3 consists of 14 residues. For the CDR3, the DNA is TGTGCCAGTAGTGTGGACAGGGTTAATCAGCCCCAGCATTTT. Translated: CASSVDRVNQPQHF.

On this clone itself: Additional DNA sequences in this sample encode the identical CDR3. The CDR3 region is CASSPSGGTEAFF. CDR3 bases: TGTGCCAGCTCACCGTCGGGCGGGACTGAAGCTTTCTTT. The genes are TRBV18 and TRBJ1-1; D unclear. This CDR3 region has 13 residues. Germline CDR1 KGHSH, CDR2 LQKENI. V lost 3 bases to trimming and J lost 5 bases, with 10 bases between them.

The chain couples TRBV28 to TRBJ1-1; D may be TRBD1 (6 bases). CDR1 MDHEN and CDR2 SYDVKM come from the germline V gene. V lost 9 bases to trimming and J lost 0 bases, with 17 bases between them. The CDR3 is 15 amino acids. The CDR3 region is CASFRGGRMNTEAFF. CDR3 nucleotides: TGTGCCAGTTTCCGGGGGGGGCGTATGAACACTGAAGCTTTCTTT.